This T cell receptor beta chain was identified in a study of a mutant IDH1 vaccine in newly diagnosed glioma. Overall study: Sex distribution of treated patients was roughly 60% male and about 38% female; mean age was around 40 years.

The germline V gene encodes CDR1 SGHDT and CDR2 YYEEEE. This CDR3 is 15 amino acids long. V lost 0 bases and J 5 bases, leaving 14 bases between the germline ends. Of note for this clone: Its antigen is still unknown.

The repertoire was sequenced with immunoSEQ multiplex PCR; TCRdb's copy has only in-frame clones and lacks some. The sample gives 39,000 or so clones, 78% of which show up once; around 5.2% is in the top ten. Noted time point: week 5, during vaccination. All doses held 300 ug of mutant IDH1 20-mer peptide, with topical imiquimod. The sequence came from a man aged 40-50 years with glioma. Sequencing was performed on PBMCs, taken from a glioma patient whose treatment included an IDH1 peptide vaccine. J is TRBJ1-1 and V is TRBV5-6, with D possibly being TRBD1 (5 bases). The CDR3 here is CASSLGGWGLTEAFF. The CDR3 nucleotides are TGTGCCAGCAGCTTGGGAGGGTGGGGGTTAACTGAAGCTTTCTTT. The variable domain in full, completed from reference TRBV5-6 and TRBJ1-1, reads DAGVTQSPTHLIKTRGQQVTLRCSPKSGHDTVSWYQQALGQGPQFIFQYYEEEERQRGNFPDRFSGHQFPNYSSELNVNALLLGDSALYLCASSLGGWGLTEAFFGQGTRLTVV.